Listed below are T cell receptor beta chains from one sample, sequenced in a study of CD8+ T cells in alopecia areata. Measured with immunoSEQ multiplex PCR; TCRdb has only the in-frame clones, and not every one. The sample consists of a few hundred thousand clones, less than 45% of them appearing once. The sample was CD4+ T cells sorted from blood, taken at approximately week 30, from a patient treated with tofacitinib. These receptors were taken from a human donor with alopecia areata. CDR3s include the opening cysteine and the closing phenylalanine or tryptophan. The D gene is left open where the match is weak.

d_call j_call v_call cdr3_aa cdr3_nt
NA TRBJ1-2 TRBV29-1 CSVAVGQLYGYTF TGCAGCGTTGCCGTCGGACAGCTTTATGGCTACACCTTC
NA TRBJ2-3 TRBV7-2 CASSPSKGWIGDTQYF TGTGCCAGCAGCCCCTCGAAGGGGTGGATCGGAGATACGCAGTATTTT
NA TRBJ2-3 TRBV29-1 CSVRGTQQVF TGCAGCGTTCGCGGGACTCAACAGGTTTTT
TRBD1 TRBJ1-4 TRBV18 CASSPGQVPEKLFF TGTGCCAGCTCACCGGGACAGGTCCCTGAAAAACTGTTTTTT
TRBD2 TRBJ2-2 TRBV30 CAWSVLTSGNREGTGELFF TGTGCCTGGAGTGTACTAACTAGCGGGAACCGCGAAGGGACCGGGGAGCTGTTTTTT
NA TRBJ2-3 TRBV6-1 CASSGRKGSSTDTQYF TGTGCCAGCAGTGGAAGGAAGGGGTCTAGCACAGATACGCAGTATTTT
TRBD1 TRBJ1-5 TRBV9 CASSVGTGSNQPQHF TGTGCCAGCAGCGTTGGGACAGGGAGCAATCAGCCCCAGCATTTT
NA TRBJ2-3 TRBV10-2 CASSPGTPDTQYF TGCGCCAGCAGCCCCGGGACACCCGATACGCAGTATTTT
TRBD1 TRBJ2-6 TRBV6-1 CASRTGPLVANVLTF TGTGCCAGCAGGACAGGGCCCCTGGTGGCCAACGTCCTGACTTTC
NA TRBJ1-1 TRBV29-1 CSAHPQGFGTEAFF TGCAGCGCGCATCCTCAGGGGTTCGGCACTGAAGCTTTCTTT
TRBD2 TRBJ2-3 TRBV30 CACSAGGTDTQYF TGTGCCTGTTCCGCGGGGGGAACAGATACGCAGTATTTT